This is a list of T cell receptor beta chains from one sample in a study of T cells after yellow fever vaccination. TCRdb re-called the 5' RACE reads with MiXCR, one entry per CDR3 protein. The sample includes some 350,000 distinct CDR3 sequences, over 5% seen only once; the top ten take over 12%. The material sequenced was PBMCs, taken 5 days after the yellow fever booster vaccination. The receptors were sampled from a man aged 25 to 45 who received the YFV17D yellow fever vaccine. Both conserved end residues are part of each CDR3. Clone sizes are given selectively: once, few, many, or a class where the clone is expanded.

clone_size,j_call,v_call,cdr3_length,cdr3_aa
NA,TRBJ2-2,TRBV24-1,13,CATNGENTGELFF
NA,TRBJ2-1,TRBV6-2/TRBV6-3,19,CASSYSLYGASGGHNEQFF
few,TRBJ1-1,TRBV29-1,11,CSGTTVTEAFF
many,TRBJ2-1,TRBV5-1,18,CASSFRGSPSGRFDEQFF
NA,TRBJ2-1,TRBV15,16,CATSGTSGNSYNEQFF
many,TRBJ2-3,TRBV6-2/TRBV6-3,15,CASSPFRGSTDTQYF
many,TRBJ2-3,TRBV3-1,15,CASSRGVTSTDTQYF
many,TRBJ2-7,TRBV6-5,15,CASSSLAGGTYEQYF
few,TRBJ2-1,TRBV12-3/TRBV12-4,13,CASSLWLYNEQFF
NA,TRBJ2-5,TRBV20-1,14,CSAPRSAGQETQYF
NA,TRBJ2-5,TRBV11-2,13,CASSNSRGETQYF
many,TRBJ2-7,TRBV10-3,15,CAISEYGGDSYEQYF
NA,TRBJ2-3,TRBV12-3/TRBV12-4,17,CASALTPSRRDTDTQYF
NA,TRBJ2-7,TRBV7-9,16,CASSLGEGPRFYEQYF
NA,TRBJ2-5,TRBV6-1,13,CASSGGIQETQYF
NA,TRBJ2-2,TRBV27,14,CASSTRLAGGELFF
NA,TRBJ2-1,TRBV9,17,CASSPEGLADYYNEQFF
many,TRBJ2-2,TRBV6-2/TRBV6-3,17,CASSYSLARANTGELFF